Reported below is one TCR beta chain. Its antigen is still unknown. The sample belongs to a study of radiotherapy plus CTLA-4 blockade in lung cancer. Measured with immunoSEQ multiplex PCR; TCRdb has only the in-frame clones, and not every one. The sample consists of approximately 25,000 clones, 73% of them appearing once. The ends were cut back, 2 bases at V and 6 bases at J, with 8 bases in the middle. Germline V gene lookup returns CDR1 SGHAT and CDR2 FQDESV (reference sequence). The CDR3 loop spans 13 amino acids. General study results and limits: Reported findings show early blood T cell clone dynamics, with interferon-beta, best predicted response. Tumor-derived TCR clones expanded in blood after radiotherapy plus ipilimumab.

With ipilimumab providing CTLA-4 blockade, focal radiation was administered to patients who had chemo-refractory metastatic non-small-cell lung cancer. Here the sequenced sample was peripheral blood, taken from a patient treated with radiotherapy plus ipilimumab. V and J are TRBV11-1 and TRBJ2-1, with D unresolved. This receptor was obtained from a human donor with non-small cell lung cancer who had stable disease on radiotherapy plus ipilimumab. The CDR3 DNA sequence: TGTGCCAGCAGCTTATTATGGGCCAATGAGCAGTTCTTC. It translates to CASSLLWANEQFF.